The rows below give T cell receptor beta chains drawn from one sample of a study of blood T cell repertoires in COVID-19. TCRdb keeps only in-frame clones here, not all; method: immunoSEQ multiplex PCR. The sample contains a few hundred thousand clones, around 87% of which appear only once. Sequenced: PBMCs or T cells enriched from blood (not recorded which). These receptors originate from a woman aged 18-30 years with acute COVID-19. Each CDR3 is given with its conserved first and last residue. The D gene is left open where the match is weak. Expanded clones are given a class, and other clones once, few, many or no size at all.

TRBV28	-	-	TRBJ2-7	TGTGCCAGCAGTTTAGTCAGGGACGAGCAGTACTTC	CASSLVRDEQYF
TRBV18	-	few	TRBJ1-4	TGTGCCAGCTCACCCGATGCAGGCCCCCTTAGTGAAAAACTGTTTTTT	CASSPDAGPLSEKLFF
TRBV25-1	TRBD2	-	TRBJ2-7	TGTGCCAGCAGTTTAGCGGGCGGGGACGAGCAGTACTTC	CASSLAGGDEQYF
TRBV6-5	-	-	TRBJ1-1	TGTGCCAGCAGCCCCAGTTATGCTGAAGCTTTCTTT	CASSPSYAEAFF
TRBV3-1/TRBV3-2	-	few	TRBJ2-3	TGTGCCAGCAGCGATCTACCCACAGATACGCAGTATTTT	CASSDLPTDTQYF
TRBV14	TRBD1	-	TRBJ1-3	TGTGCCAGCAGCCCTCCGGGACAGGGTTACACCATATATTTT	CASSPPGQGYTIYF
TRBV19	-	large	TRBJ2-1	TGTGCCAGTAGTATGGGGGGCTACAATGAGCAGTTCTTC	CASSMGGYNEQFF
TRBV5-5	-	-	TRBJ2-2	TGTGCCAGCGGCGAGGGGCGGGGAGGGGAGCTGTTTTTT	CASGEGRGGELFF
TRBV19	TRBD1	-	TRBJ2-7	TGTGCCAGTAGTCCTGGGACAGGAAGCTCCTACGAGCAGTACTTC	CASSPGTGSSYEQYF
TRBV9	-	-	TRBJ1-5	TGTGCCAGCAGTCGGGGGTCCAGTAGTCAGCCCCAGCATTTT	CASSRGSSSQPQHF
TRBV28	-	-	TRBJ2-1	TGTGCCAGCAGAATCCCTCGGGGAGTACAGTTCTTC	CASRIPRGVQFF
TRBV19	TRBD1	-	TRBJ1-5	TGTGCCAGTAAGCCGGGACAGGGGCGAGATCAGCCCCAGCATTTT	CASKPGQGRDQPQHF
TRBV5-1	-	-	TRBJ2-3	TGCGCCAGCCTCGGGGACACTACGCAGTATTTT	CASLGDTTQYF
TRBV28	-	-	TRBJ1-2	TGTGCCAGCAGTTTATCGTCTCCGAGGGCTAACTATGGCTACACCTTC	CASSLSSPRANYGYTF
TRBV28	-	-	TRBJ2-1	TGTGCCAGCAGTCCTAAGTATGAGCAGTTCTTC	CASSPKYEQFF
TRBV20-1	-	-	TRBJ2-7	TGCAGCGCTAGAGTGCTGGAGGAGCAGTACTTC	CSARVLEEQYF
TRBV7-9	-	-	TRBJ1-1	TGTGCCAGCAGCTTACTGGGGGCGAGTCTCGAAGCTTTCTTT	CASSLLGASLEAFF
TRBV19	TRBD1	-	TRBJ1-1	TGTGCCAGCGGTTTTTCCAGGGGGCCTTCCATGAACACTGAAGCTTTCTTT	CASGFSRGPSMNTEAFF
TRBV6-5	-	-	TRBJ1-3	TGTGCCACTCACAGGGTCATCTCTGGAAACACCATATATTTT	CATHRVISGNTIYF
TRBV5-6	TRBD2	-	TRBJ2-4	TGTGCCAGCAGCTCCCCTACTGGCTGGCTAGCGGGGGCCAAAAACATTCAGTACTTC	CASSSPTGWLAGAKNIQYF
TRBV27	TRBD2	-	TRBJ2-3	TGTGCCAGCAGTATCTCCGGGACTAGCGTGCCAGATACGCAGTATTTT	CASSISGTSVPDTQYF
TRBV30	TRBD1	few	TRBJ1-5	TGTGCCATCGGACAGGGCCCCAATCAGCCCCAGCATTTT	CAIGQGPNQPQHF
TRBV27	TRBD1	-	TRBJ1-2	TGTGCCAGCAGTCAAAGGGGGCAGGGGGGCGGCTATGGCTACACCTTC	CASSQRGQGGGYGYTF
TRBV7-9	TRBD2	-	TRBJ2-5	TGTGCCAGCAGCTTAGGATCGCCAGCGGGGGACCAAGAGACCCAGTACTTC	CASSLGSPAGDQETQYF
TRBV5-4	TRBD1	-	TRBJ2-5	TGTGCCAGCAGCCCCACAGGGGTGATGGAAGAGACCCAGTACTTC	CASSPTGVMEETQYF
TRBV14	TRBD2	-	TRBJ2-7	TGTGCCAGCAGCTACCTATGGACTAGCGGACCCTACGAGCAGTACTTC	CASSYLWTSGPYEQYF
TRBV13	TRBD2	-	TRBJ2-7	TGTGCCAGCAGCGGTTTTCGCGGGAGGGAAACCTACGAGCAGTACTTC	CASSGFRGRETYEQYF
TRBV11-3	TRBD1	few	TRBJ1-2	TGTGCCAGCAGCTCCGATGGACAGGGGGCGGACTATGGCTACACCTTC	CASSSDGQGADYGYTF
TRBV11-2	-	-	TRBJ2-7	TGTGCCAGCAGAAGACTCGGGAATGAGTACGAGCAGTACTTC	CASRRLGNEYEQYF